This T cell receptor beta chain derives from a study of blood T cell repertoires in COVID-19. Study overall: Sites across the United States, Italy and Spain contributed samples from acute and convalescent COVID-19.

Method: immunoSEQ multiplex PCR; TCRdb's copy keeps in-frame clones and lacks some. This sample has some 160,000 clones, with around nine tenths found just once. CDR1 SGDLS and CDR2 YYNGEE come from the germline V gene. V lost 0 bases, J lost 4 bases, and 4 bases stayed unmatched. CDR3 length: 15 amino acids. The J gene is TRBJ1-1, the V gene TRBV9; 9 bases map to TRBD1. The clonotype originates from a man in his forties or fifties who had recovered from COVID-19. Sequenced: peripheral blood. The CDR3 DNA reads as TGTGCCAGCAGCGTAGTGGGGACAGGGACCACTGAAGCTTTCTTT. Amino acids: CASSVVGTGTTEAFF.